This TCR beta chain was captured in a study of control samples from healthy donors and cancer patients. The repertoire was sequenced with immunoSEQ multiplex PCR; TCRdb's copy has only in-frame clones and lacks some. The sample totals 150,000 to 200,000 clones. The CDR3 contains 14 residues. The V and J genes are TRBV1 and TRBJ1-4; no DNA check was done on the table's D call, TRBD1. TRBV1 is given as a pseudogene. The sample taken for sequencing was blood. This receptor was taken from a woman between 25 and 40 years old in good health. DNA of the CDR3: TGCACCAGCAGCCAGGGGCAGGGAAATGAAAAACTGTTTTTT. It encodes CTSSQGQGNEKLFF.